This T cell receptor beta chain was identified in a study of cytomegalovirus exposure and HLA in healthy donors. Study as a whole: Unique TCRs numbering around 85 million, obtained from HLA-typed donors, made up an early data release.

Study results and caveats: There were a few CMV-associated chains whose specificity for CMV antigens was confirmed in vitro. An apparent linkage of common viral pathogens to several of the most significant clusters emerged in a later analysis. Prediction of most subjects' HLA-A and HLA-B alleles by TCR beta sequences was reportedly accurate.

The PCR had 60 Vbeta and 13 Jbeta primers. Assay used: immunoSEQ multiplex PCR; TCRdb lists only in-frame clones, some missing. The repertoire holds approximately 180,000 clones, with approximately 86% as singletons. With respect to this clone: Its antigen remains unknown.

The sample was PBMCs. This receptor was identified in a woman aged 18-30 years in good health and CMV-seronegative.

CDR3: CASSYSTTGSYGYTF. CDR3 DNA sequence: TGTGCCAGCAGTTACTCCACTACAGGGTCCTATGGCTACACCTTC. V usage is TRBV6-5 and J usage is TRBJ1-2; TRBD1 is a possible D gene (6 bases). Germline CDR1 is MNHEY and CDR2 is SVGAGI. Trimming removed 0 bases at V and 4 bases at J, with 12 bases between. The CDR3 covers 15 residues.